The rows below give T cell receptor beta chains drawn from one sample of a study of cytomegalovirus exposure and HLA in healthy donors. Assay: immunoSEQ multiplex PCR; the TCRdb copy retains only in-frame clones and omits some. The profile shows more than 95,000 clones, over 65% of them singletons. The sequenced sample consisted of PBMCs. These receptors all stem from a man aged 45-65 years in good health and CMV-seronegative. Each CDR3 is given with its conserved first and last residue.

>TRBV5-1
CASSRPGQGTDTQYF
>TRBV5-1
CASSLFRSGETQYF
>TRBV18
CASSSGLAEGAKNIQYF
>TRBV27
CASSLTGTATNEKLFF
>TRBV5-1
CASSLRQGAGETQYF
>TRBV6-5
CASSTRQDAYGYTF
>TRBV2
CASSQNHDNEQFF
>TRBV6-4
CASRENRGTNTEAFF
>TRBV11-3
CASSLGGLGEQFF
>TRBV5-1
CASSFQGQGTVDEQFF
>TRBV9
CASSVDPGMNTEAFF
>TRBV10-3
CAISATSGGTDTQYF
>TRBV6-5
CASSFRGGPNTEAFF
>TRBV6-5
CASSDRATGNEKLFF
>TRBV5-1
CASTIGGQGSPLHF
>TRBV2
CASWGGRGLYSNQPQHF
>TRBV4-2
CASSPGSSADTQYF
>TRBV11-3
CASSLRTGEYNEQFF
>TRBV6-5
CASSRGQGVTEAFF
>TRBV29-1
CSVGAGGAKTQYF
>TRBV5-8
CASSPVGSSYNEQFF
>TRBV7-3
CASSLEGVGKNTQYF
>TRBV2
CASSDRAGGNQPQHF
>TRBV5-1
CASSFRGRGLDSYTF
>TRBV5-5
CASSLGAGAHGNTIYF
>TRBV4-3
CASSQYYQETQYF
>TRBV19
CASSIEDSDNSPLHF
>TRBV4-2
CASSPLTSGGGYEQYF
>TRBV13
CASSLKLAGASTDTQYF
>TRBV2
CASSEDGQLNTEAFF
>TRBV6-5
CASQRGGPGTEAFF
>TRBV19
CATQKGGVTTDTQYF
>TRBV5-1
CASSPRPLGGDPTF
>TRBV5-1
CASSSNYEQYF
>TRBV7-9
CASSHETSGQETQYF
>TRBV7-9
CASSSRDRNTGELFF
>TRBV11-1
CASSLWGDGYTF
>TRBV11-3
CASSISGGTYNEQFF
>TRBV5-1
CASSLGPNGDQPQHF
>TRBV2
CASRGGTYNEQFF
>TRBV2
CASRFESSYNEQFF
>TRBV9
CASSVGGGRDTQYF
>TRBV28
CASRPRGTSADTQYF
>TRBV5-1
CASTPESSGNTIYF
>TRBV6-1
CASSEAGGTWETQYF
>TRBV29-1
CSVERGLSGYTF
>TRBV19
CASSAGTGDGYTF
>TRBV2
CASRGMNTEAFF
>TRBV7-9
CASSYATRDSEAFF
>TRBV2
CASSVAGGSNQPQHF
>TRBV2
CASTPLRGEGYTF
>TRBV29-1
CSGGDGENQPQHF
>TRBV9
CASSVEAGSSYEQYF
>TRBV28
CASSSHSGSHNEQFF
>TRBV5-6
CASSTRHEQYF
>TRBV5-4
CASSSRQGSTNEKLFF
>TRBV6-1
CASAPGQFF
>TRBV6-1
CASRGANFGLEQYF
>TRBV11-3
CASSFEETGELFF